This T cell receptor (beta chain) was identified during a study of Graves' ophthalmopathy and Graves' hyperthyroidism. CDR3 length: 13 amino acids. The V and J ends lost 6 bases and 7 bases respectively, with 15 bases between them. The germline gives CDR1 LNHDA, CDR2 SQIVND (reference sequence). Scientists amplified the TCR beta CDR3 regions from RNA transcripts. HTBI primers were used in a first-round RT-PCR, which preceded a second-round multiplex PCR. Each CDR3 protein gets one entry after TCRdb re-called the multiplex PCR reads with MiXCR. This sample yields 170,000 or so distinct CDR3 sequences, of which 30% to 45% are seen a single time; under 7% belongs to the top ten. Whole-study findings and limits: Most expanded clonotypes in thyroid above 0.001 frequency also showed up in blood. With approximately 90% sensitivity and approximately 79% specificity, a 13-signature model separated ophthalmopathy from stable hyperthyroidism.

If patients had other autoimmune diseases, uncontrolled infections, pregnancy or lactation, they were excluded. PBMCs stemmed from 9 to 10 ml of fresh peripheral blood. On this clonotype itself: Its antigen is still unknown.

The rearrangement uses TRBV19 and TRBJ1-2, with D uncertain. Sequenced material: peripheral blood. The TCR sequence derives from a woman aged 40 to 55 with Graves' ophthalmopathy. The CDR3 here is CASRDRIDSGYTF. In nucleotides, the CDR3 is TGTGCCAGTAGGGATCGTATAGATAGTGGCTACACCTTC.